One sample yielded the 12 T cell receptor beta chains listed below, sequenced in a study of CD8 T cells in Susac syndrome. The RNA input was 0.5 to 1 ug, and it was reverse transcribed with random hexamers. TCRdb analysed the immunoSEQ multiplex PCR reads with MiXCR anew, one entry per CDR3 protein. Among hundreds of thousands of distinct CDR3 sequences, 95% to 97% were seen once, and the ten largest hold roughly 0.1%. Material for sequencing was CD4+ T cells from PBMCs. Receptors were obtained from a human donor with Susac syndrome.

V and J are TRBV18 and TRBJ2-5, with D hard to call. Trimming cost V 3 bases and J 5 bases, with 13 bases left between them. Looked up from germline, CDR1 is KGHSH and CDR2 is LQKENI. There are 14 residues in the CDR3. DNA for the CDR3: TGTGCCAGCTCACCCCCGTTCCGTCCGGAGACCCAGTACTTC. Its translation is CASSPPFRPETQYF.

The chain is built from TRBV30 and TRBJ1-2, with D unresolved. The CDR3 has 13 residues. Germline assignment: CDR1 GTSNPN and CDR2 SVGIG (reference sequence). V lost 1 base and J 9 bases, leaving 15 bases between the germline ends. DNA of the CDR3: TGTGCCTGGAGTGCCTCGGCGGTAGGGAGCTACACCTTC. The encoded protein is CAWSASAVGSYTF.

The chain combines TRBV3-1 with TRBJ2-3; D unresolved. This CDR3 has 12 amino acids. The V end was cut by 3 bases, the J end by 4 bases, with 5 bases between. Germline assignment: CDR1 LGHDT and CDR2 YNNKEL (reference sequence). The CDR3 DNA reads TGTGCCAGCAGCCACTCAGCAGATACGCAGTATTTT. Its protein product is CASSHSADTQYF.

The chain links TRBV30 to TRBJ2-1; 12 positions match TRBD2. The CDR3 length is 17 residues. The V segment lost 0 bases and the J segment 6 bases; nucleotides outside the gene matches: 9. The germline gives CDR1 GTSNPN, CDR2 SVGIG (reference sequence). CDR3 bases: TGTGCCTGGAGTGTCTACGCCCTAGCGGGAGGGCCCAATGAGCAGTTCTTC. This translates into CAWSVYALAGGPNEQFF. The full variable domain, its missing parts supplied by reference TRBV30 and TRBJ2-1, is SQTIHQWPATLVQPVGSPLSLECTVEGTSNPNLYWYRQAAGRGLQLLFYSVGIGQISSEVPQNLSASRPQDRQFILSSKKLLLSDSGFYLCAWSVYALAGGPNEQFFGPGTRLTVL.

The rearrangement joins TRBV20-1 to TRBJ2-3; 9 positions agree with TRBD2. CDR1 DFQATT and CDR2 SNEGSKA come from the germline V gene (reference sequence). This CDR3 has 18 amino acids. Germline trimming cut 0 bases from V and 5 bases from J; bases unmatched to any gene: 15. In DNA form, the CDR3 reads TGCAGTGCTAGAGATCCCTCGGCTGCGGGAGGGCCCGGAGATACGCAGTATTTT. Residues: CSARDPSAAGGPGDTQYF.

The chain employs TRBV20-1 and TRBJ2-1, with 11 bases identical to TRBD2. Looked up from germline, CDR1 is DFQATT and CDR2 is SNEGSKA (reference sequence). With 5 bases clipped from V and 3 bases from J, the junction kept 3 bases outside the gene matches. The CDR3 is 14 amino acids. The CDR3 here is CSAATSGVYNEQFF. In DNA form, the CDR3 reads TGCAGTGCTGCGACTAGCGGGGTCTACAATGAGCAGTTCTTC.

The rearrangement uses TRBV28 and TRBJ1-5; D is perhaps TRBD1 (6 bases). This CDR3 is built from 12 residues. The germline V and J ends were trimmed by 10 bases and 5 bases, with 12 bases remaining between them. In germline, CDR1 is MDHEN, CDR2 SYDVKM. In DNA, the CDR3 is TGTGCCAATCAGGGGAGGGATCAGCCCCAGCATTTT. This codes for CANQGRDQPQHF.

CDR3 bases: TGTGCCAGCAGCCCTCTACTAGCGGGAGTTTTCCACGAGCAGTACTTC. It translates to CASSPLLAGVFHEQYF. The gene calls are TRBV14 and TRBJ2-7; 11 bases line up with TRBD2. V lost 4 bases and J lost 5; bases outside the gene matches: 10. This CDR3 spans 16 amino acids. Germline V lookup: CDR1 SGHDN, CDR2 FVKESK.

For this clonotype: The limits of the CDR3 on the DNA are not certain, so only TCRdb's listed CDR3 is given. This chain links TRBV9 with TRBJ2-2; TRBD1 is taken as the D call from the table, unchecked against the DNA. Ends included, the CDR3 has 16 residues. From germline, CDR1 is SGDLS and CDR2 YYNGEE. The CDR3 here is CASSSVGDGAPGSCFF.

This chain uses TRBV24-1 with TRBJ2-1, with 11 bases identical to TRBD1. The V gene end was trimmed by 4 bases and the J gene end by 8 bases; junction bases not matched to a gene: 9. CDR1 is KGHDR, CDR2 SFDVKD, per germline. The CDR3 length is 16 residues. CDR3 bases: TGTGCCACCAGTGACCCGGGACAGGGGGGATGGGATGAGCAGTTCTTC. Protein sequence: CATSDPGQGGWDEQFF.

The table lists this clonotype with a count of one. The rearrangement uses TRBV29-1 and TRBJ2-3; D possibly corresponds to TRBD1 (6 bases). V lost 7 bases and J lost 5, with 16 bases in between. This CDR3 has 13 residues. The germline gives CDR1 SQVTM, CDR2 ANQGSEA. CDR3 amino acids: CSERPDRRDTQYF. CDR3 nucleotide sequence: TGCAGCGAGAGACCGGACAGAAGAGATACGCAGTATTTT.

The CDR3 here is CASSIYLGGDEAFF. CDR3 DNA: TGTGCCAGTAGTATTTACCTCGGAGGGGATGAAGCTTTCTTT. The chain is built from TRBV19 and TRBJ1-1, with D possibly being TRBD1 (5 bases). Per the germline V gene, CDR1 is LNHDA and CDR2 is SQIVND (reference sequence). Between the trimmed V and J ends, which lost 3 bases and 7 bases, there was a span of 15 bases. The CDR3 is 14 residues long.